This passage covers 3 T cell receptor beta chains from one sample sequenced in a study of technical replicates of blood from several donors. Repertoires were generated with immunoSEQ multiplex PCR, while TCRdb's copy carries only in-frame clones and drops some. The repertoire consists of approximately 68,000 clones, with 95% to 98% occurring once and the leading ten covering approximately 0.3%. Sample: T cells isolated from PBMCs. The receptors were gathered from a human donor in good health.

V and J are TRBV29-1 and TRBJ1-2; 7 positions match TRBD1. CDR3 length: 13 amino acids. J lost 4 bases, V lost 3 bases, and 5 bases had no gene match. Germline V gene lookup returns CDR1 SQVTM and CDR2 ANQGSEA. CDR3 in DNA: TGCAGCGTTGAGAGGGGGCCGGGCTATGGCTACACCTTC. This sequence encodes CSVERGPGYGYTF.

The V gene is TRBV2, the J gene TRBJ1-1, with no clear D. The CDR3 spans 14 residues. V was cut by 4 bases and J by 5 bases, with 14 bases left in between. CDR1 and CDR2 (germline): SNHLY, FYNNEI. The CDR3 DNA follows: TGTGCCAGCAGTGGCTCGGACTTGGGAACTGAAGCTTTCTTT. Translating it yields CASSGSDLGTEAFF.

In DNA, the CDR3 is TGTGCCTGGAGTGTACAGGGTTGGACAGATACGCAGTATTTT. Amino acids: CAWSVQGWTDTQYF. The V gene is TRBV30, the J gene TRBJ2-3, with TRBD1 as a possible D gene (6 bases). Trimming left V 0 bases short and J 3 bases short, with 10 bases between. This CDR3 has 14 amino acids. Germline CDR1 reads GTSNPN; CDR2 reads SVGIG (reference sequence).